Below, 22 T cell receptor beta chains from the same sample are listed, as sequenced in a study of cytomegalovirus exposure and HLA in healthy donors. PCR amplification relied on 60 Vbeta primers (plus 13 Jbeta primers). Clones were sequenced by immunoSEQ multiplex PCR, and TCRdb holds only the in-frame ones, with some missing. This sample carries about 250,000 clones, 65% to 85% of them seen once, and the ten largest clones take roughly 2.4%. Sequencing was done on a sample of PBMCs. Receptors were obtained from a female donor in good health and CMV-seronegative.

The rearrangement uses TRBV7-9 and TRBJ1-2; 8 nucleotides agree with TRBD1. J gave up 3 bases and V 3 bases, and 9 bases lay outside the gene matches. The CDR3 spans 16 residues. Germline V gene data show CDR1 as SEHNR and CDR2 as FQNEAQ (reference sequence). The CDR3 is CASSFGTGGTDYGYTF. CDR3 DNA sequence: TGTGCCAGCAGCTTTGGGACAGGAGGAACGGACTATGGCTACACCTTC.

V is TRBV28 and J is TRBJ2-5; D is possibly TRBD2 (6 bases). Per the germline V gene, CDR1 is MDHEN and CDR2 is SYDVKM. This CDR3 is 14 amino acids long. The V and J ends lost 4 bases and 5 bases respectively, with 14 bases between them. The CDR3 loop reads CASSSPGLQETQYF. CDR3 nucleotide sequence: TGTGCCAGCAGTTCCCCGGGACTTCAGGAGACCCAGTACTTC.

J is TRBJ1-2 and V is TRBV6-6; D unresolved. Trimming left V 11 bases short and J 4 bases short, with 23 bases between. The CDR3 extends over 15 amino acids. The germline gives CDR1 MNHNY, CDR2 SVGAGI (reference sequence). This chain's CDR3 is CASRAGGTLGYGYTF. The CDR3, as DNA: TGTGCCTCCCGAGCGGGCGGTACCTTAGGCTATGGCTACACCTTC.

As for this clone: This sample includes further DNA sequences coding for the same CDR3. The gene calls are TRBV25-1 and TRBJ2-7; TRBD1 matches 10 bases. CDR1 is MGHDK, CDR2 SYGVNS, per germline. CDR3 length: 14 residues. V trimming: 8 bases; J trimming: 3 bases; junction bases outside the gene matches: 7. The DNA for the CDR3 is TGTGCCAGCGGCCCGGGACAGGGGAACTACGAGCAGTACTTC. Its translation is CASGPGQGNYEQYF.

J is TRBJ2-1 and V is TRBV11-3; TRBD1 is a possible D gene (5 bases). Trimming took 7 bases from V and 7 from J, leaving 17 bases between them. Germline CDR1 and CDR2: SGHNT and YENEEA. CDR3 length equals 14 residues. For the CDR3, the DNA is TGTGCCAGCACCCAAGGCTCGAGACAGAATGAGCAGTTCTTC. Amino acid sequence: CASTQGSRQNEQFF. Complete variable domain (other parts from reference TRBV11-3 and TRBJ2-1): EAGVVQSPRYKIIEKKQPVAFWCNPISGHNTLYWYLQNLGQGPELLIRYENEEAVDDSQLPKDRFSAERLKGVDSTLKIQPAELGDSAVYLCASTQGSRQNEQFFGPGTRLTVL.

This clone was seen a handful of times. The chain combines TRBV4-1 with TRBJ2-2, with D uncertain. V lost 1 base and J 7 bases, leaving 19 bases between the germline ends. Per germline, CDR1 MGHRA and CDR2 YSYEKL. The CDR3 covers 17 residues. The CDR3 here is CASSQAPTAVNNGELFF. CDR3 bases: TGCGCCAGCAGCCAAGCCCCCACCGCGGTCAATAACGGGGAGCTGTTTTTT.

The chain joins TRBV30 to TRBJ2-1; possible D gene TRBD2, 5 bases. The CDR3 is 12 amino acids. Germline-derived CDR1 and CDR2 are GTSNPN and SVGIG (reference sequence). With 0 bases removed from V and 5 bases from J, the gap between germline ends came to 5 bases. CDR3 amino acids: CAWSVEDNEQFF. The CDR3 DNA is TGTGCCTGGAGTGTGGAGGACAATGAGCAGTTCTTC.

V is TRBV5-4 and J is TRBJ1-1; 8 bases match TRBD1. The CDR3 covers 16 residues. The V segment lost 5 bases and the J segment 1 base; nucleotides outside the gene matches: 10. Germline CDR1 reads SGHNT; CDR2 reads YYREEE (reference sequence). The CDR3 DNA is TGTGCCAGCAGACCAGACAGGGGCGGTTCGAACACTGAAGCTTTCTTT. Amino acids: CASRPDRGGSNTEAFF.

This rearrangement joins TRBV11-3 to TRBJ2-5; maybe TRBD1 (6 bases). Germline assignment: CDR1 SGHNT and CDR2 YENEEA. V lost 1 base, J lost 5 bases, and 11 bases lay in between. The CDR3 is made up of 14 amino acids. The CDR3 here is CASSLGYRDETQYF. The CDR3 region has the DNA TGTGCCAGCAGCTTAGGATACAGGGATGAGACCCAGTACTTC.

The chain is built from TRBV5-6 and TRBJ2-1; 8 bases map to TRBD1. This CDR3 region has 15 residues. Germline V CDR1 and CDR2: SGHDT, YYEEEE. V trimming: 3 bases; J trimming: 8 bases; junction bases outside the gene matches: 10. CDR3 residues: CASSSRTGQMYEQFF. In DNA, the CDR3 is TGTGCCAGCAGCTCCAGGACAGGGCAGATGTATGAGCAGTTCTTC. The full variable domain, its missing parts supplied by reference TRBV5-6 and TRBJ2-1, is DAGVTQSPTHLIKTRGQQVTLRCSPKSGHDTVSWYQQALGQGPQFIFQYYEEEERQRGNFPDRFSGHQFPNYSSELNVNALLLGDSALYLCASSSRTGQMYEQFFGPGTRLTVL.

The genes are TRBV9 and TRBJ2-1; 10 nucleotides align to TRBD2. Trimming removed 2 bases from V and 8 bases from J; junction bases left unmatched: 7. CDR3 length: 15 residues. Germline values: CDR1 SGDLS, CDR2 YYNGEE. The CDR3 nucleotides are TGTGCCAGCAGCGTCCTAGCGGGAGTATTGTATGAGCAGTTCTTC. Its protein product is CASSVLAGVLYEQFF.

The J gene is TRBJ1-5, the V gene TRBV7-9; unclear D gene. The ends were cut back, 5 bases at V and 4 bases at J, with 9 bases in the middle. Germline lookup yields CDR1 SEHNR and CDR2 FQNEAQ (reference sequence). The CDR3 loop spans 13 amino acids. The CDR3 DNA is TGTGCCAGCAGCCAGGACTGGAATCAGCCCCAGCATTTT. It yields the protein CASSQDWNQPQHF. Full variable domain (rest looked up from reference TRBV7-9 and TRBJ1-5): DTGVSQNPRHKITKRGQNVTFRCDPISEHNRLYWYRQTLGQGPEFLTYFQNEAQLEKSRLLSDRFSAERPKGSFSTLEIQRTEQGDSAMYLCASSQDWNQPQHFGDGTRLSIL.

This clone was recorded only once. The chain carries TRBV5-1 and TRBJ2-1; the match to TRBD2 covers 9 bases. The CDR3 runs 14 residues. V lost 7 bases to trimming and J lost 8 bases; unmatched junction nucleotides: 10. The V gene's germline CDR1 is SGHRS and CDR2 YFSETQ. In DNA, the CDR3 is TGCGCCAGCTCGCCGGGACTAGCAGGCGATGAGCAGTTCTTC. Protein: CASSPGLAGDEQFF.

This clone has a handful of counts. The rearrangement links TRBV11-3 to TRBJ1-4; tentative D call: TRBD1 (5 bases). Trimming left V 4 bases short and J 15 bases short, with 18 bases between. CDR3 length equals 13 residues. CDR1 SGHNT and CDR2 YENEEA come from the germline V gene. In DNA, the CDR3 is TGTGCCAGCAGCTCCTGGGGGAACGGGAGAGTGTTTTTT. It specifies CASSSWGNGRVFF.

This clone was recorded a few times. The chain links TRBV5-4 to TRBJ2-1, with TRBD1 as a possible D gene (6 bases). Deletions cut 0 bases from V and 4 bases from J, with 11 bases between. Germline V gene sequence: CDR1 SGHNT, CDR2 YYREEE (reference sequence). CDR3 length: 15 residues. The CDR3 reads CASSLGWGRYNEQFF. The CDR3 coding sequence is TGTGCCAGCAGCTTGGGTTGGGGGCGATACAATGAGCAGTTCTTC.

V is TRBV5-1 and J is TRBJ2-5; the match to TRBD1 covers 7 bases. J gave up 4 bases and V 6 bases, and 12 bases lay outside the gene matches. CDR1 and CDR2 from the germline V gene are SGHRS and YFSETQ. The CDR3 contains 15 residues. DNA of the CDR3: TGCGCCAGCAACCTCGGGACAGTCAGCTTAGAGACCCAGTACTTC. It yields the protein CASNLGTVSLETQYF.

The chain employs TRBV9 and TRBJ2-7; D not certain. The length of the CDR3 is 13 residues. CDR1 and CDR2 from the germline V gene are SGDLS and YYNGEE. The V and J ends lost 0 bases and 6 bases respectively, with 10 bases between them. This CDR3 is CASSVGTISEQYF. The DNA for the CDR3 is TGTGCCAGCAGCGTAGGAACAATTTCCGAGCAGTACTTC.

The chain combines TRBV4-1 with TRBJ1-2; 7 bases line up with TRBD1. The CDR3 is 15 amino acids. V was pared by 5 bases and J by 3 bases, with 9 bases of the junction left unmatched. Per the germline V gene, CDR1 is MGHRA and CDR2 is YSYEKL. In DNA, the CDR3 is TGCGCCAGCAGCGAAAACAGGGGTCTGGACTATGGCTACACCTTC. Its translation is CASSENRGLDYGYTF.

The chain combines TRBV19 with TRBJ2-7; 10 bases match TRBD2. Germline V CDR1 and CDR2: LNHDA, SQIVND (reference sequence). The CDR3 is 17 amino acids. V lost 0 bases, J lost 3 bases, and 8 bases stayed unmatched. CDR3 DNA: TGTGCCAGTAGTATAGATCGAAAAGCGGGAGGGGTCTACGAGCAGTACTTC. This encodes CASSIDRKAGGVYEQYF.

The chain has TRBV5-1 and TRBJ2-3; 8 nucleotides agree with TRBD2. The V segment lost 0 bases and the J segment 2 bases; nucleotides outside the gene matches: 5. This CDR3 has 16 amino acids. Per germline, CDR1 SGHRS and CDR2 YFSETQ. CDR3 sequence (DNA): TGCGCCAGCAGCTTGGGGACTAGCCAAAACACAGATACGCAGTATTTT. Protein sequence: CASSLGTSQNTDTQYF.

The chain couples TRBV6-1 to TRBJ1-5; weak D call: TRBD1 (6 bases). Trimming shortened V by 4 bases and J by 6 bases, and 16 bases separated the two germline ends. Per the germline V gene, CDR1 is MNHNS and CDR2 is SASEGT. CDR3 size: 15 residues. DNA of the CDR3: TGTGCCAGCAGTGGGGACATTGGAAAATTTCAGCCCCAGCATTTT. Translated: CASSGDIGKFQPQHF.

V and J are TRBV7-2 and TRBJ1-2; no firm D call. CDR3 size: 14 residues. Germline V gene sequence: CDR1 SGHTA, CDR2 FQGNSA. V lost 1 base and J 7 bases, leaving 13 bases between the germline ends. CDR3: CASSLGQVGIGYTF. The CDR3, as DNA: TGTGCCAGCAGCTTAGGCCAGGTCGGAATTGGCTACACCTTC.